The 11 T cell receptor beta chains reported below all come from one sample, sequenced in a study of cytomegalovirus exposure and HLA in healthy donors. PCR used 60 Vbeta primers and 13 Jbeta primers. The data were produced by immunoSEQ multiplex PCR, yet TCRdb's version contains in-frame clones alone and is incomplete. The sample records about 92,000 clones, 81% being singletons. Specimen: PBMCs. The receptors were gathered from a girl aged 2 to 9 in good health and CMV-seropositive.

The V call is TRBV29-1, the J call TRBJ2-5; 8 bases fit TRBD2. Trimming cost V 2 bases and J 6 bases; bases outside gene matches: 11. CDR1 and CDR2 (germline): SQVTM, ANQGSEA. The CDR3 contains 15 residues. The DNA for the CDR3 is TGCAGCGTTGAAAGTGAGCGGGAGTTGTCGAAGACCCAGTACTTC. This encodes CSVESERELSKTQYF.

The chain couples TRBV28 to TRBJ1-5, with D uncertain. Trimming took off 4 bases at V and 0 bases at J, with 7 bases between the two ends. The CDR3 has 14 residues. Germline V lookup: CDR1 MDHEN, CDR2 SYDVKM. Here the CDR3 reads CASSWQISNQPQHF. The CDR3 coding sequence is TGTGCCAGCAGTTGGCAGATTAGCAATCAGCCCCAGCATTTT. Full variable domain (remainder filled in from reference TRBV28 and TRBJ1-5): DVKVTQSSRYLVKRTGEKVFLECVQDMDHENMFWYRQDPGLGLRLIYFSYDVKMKEKGDIPEGYSVSREKKERFSLILESASTNQTSMYLCASSWQISNQPQHFGDGTRLSIL.

CDR3 in DNA: TGTGCCTGGAGTGGTGTTAGCGGGAGTTCAGATACGCAGTATTTT. It specifies CAWSGVSGSSDTQYF. V is TRBV30 and J is TRBJ2-3, with 9 bases lining up with TRBD2. V lost 1 base and J lost 4; bases outside the gene matches: 6. The germline V gene encodes CDR1 GTSNPN and CDR2 SVGIG (reference sequence). The CDR3 is made up of 15 amino acids.

This clone appeared a single time. The rearrangement links TRBV4-3 to TRBJ1-4; possible D gene TRBD1, 5 bases. The CDR3 runs 15 residues. Germline CDR1 and CDR2: LGHNA and YSLEER. V was trimmed by 1 base and J by 4 bases, leaving 10 bases between them. The CDR3 coding sequence is TGCGCCAGCAGCCAAGGGGGCAGCCATAATGAAAAACTGTTTTTT. The encoded protein is CASSQGGSHNEKLFF.

The V gene is TRBV19, the J gene TRBJ1-2; a possible D gene is TRBD1 (6 bases). Germline V gene sequence: CDR1 LNHDA, CDR2 SQIVND (reference sequence). Between the trimmed V and J ends, which lost 5 bases and 8 bases, there was a span of 18 bases. The CDR3 spans 14 residues. In DNA, the CDR3 is TGTGCCAGTAGTGTCCAGGGGTCAGGCTACGGCTACACCTTC. Translation gives CASSVQGSGYGYTF. The variable domain in full, completed from reference TRBV19 and TRBJ1-2, reads DGGITQSPKYLFRKEGQNVTLSCEQNLNHDAMYWYRQDPGQGLRLIYYSQIVNDFQKGDIAEGYSVSREKKESFPLTVTSAQKNPTAFYLCASSVQGSGYGYTFGSGTRLTVV.

This sequence joins TRBV6-5 and TRBJ2-7; possible D gene TRBD1, 6 bases. The CDR3 is 15 amino acids. Per germline, CDR1 MNHEY and CDR2 SVGAGI. Between the trimmed V and J ends, which lost 0 bases and 4 bases, there was a span of 13 bases. The CDR3 spells CASSYSRTELYEQYF. The CDR3, as DNA: TGTGCCAGCAGTTACTCGAGGACAGAGCTTTACGAGCAGTACTTC.

This rearrangement joins TRBV4-1 to TRBJ2-1; D gene unclear. Per germline, CDR1 MGHRA and CDR2 YSYEKL. This CDR3 has 12 residues. Trimming left V 4 bases short and J 9 bases short, with 10 bases between. In DNA form, the CDR3 reads TGCGCCAGCAGCCCCCGTTCGGGTGAGCAGTTCTTC. Its translation is CASSPRSGEQFF.

The chain combines TRBV28 with TRBJ2-1; 11 nucleotides line up with TRBD2. J was trimmed by 9 bases and V by 6 bases; bases with no gene match: 16. CDR1 is MDHEN and CDR2 is SYDVKM in the germline V gene. The CDR3 consists of 17 residues. This CDR3 reads CASSQTPGTSGPGEQFF. The DNA for the CDR3 is TGTGCCAGCAGCCAAACCCCCGGGACTAGCGGCCCCGGTGAGCAGTTCTTC. Full variable domain (remainder filled in from reference TRBV28 and TRBJ2-1): DVKVTQSSRYLVKRTGEKVFLECVQDMDHENMFWYRQDPGLGLRLIYFSYDVKMKEKGDIPEGYSVSREKKERFSLILESASTNQTSMYLCASSQTPGTSGPGEQFFGPGTRLTVL.

The J gene is TRBJ2-1, the V gene TRBV5-6; 9 nucleotides agree with TRBD2. The junction had 10 bases not matched to a gene; V was cut back by 4 bases and J by 8 bases. Germline CDR1 and CDR2: SGHDT and YYEEEE. The CDR3 runs to 15 residues. CDR3 in DNA: TGTGCCAGCAGCCGGCCGGGACTAGCCCTCCATGAGCAGTTCTTC. Amino acid sequence: CASSRPGLALHEQFF.

V is TRBV29-1 and J is TRBJ2-7; no clear D gene. Germline loops: CDR1 SQVTM, CDR2 ANQGSEA. The germline V and J ends were trimmed by 4 bases and 7 bases, with 11 bases remaining between them. This CDR3 is 11 amino acids long. In nucleotides, the CDR3 is TGCAGCGTTGGCCAGGTTGAAGAGCAGTACTTC. Translated, it gives CSVGQVEEQYF.

This chain connects TRBV19 to TRBJ2-7; the match to TRBD2 covers 8 bases. The CDR3 length is 16 residues. V lost 3 bases, J lost 4 bases, and 11 bases stayed unmatched. From germline, CDR1 is LNHDA and CDR2 SQIVND (reference sequence). CDR3 in amino acids: CASSILRVSGVYEQYF. The CDR3 DNA reads TGTGCCAGTAGTATCCTTCGTGTTAGCGGGGTTTACGAGCAGTACTTC.